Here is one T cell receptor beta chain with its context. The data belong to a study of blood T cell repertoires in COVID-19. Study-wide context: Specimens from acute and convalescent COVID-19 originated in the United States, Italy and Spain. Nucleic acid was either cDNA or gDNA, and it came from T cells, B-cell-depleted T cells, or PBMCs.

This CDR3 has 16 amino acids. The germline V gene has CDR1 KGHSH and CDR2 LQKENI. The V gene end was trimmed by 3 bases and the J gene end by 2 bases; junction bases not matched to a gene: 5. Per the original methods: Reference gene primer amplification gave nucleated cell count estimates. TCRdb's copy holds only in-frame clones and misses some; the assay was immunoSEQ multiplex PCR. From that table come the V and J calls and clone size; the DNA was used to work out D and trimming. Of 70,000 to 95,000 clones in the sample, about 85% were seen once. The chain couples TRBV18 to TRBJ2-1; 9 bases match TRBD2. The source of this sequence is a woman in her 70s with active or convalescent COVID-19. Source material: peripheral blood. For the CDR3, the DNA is TGTGCCAGCTCACCTCAGCGGGGGGCGACCTACAATGAGCAGTTCTTC. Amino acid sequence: CASSPQRGATYNEQFF.